The next 23 T cell receptor beta chains were all read from a single sample in a study of blood T cell repertoires in COVID-19. Using immunoSEQ multiplex PCR, the repertoire was profiled, and TCRdb retains in-frame clones only, with some absent. The table has 90,000 to 100,000 clones, over 70% seen once. The sequencing sample was made of peripheral blood. The receptors shown here come from a man aged 70-80 years with acute or convalescent COVID-19.

V is TRBV5-1 and J is TRBJ1-2; 7 bases line up with TRBD1. Trimming cost V 4 bases and J 3 bases; bases outside gene matches: 9. The CDR3 is 15 residues long. Germline-derived CDR1 and CDR2 are SGHRS and YFSETQ. The DNA for the CDR3 is TGCGCCAGCAGCGCATATCCGGGACAGCACTATGGCTACACCTTC. This translates into CASSAYPGQHYGYTF.

This clone has a handful of counts. The chain is built from TRBV11-2 and TRBJ2-3, with 8 bases fitting TRBD1. CDR1 is SGHAT and CDR2 is FQNNGV in the germline V gene. This CDR3 spans 15 amino acids. Trimming cost V 5 bases and J 5 bases; bases outside gene matches: 9. The CDR3 region is CASSHYRGRGDTQYF. For the CDR3, the DNA is TGTGCCAGCAGCCACTACAGGGGGAGAGGAGATACGCAGTATTTT.

This chain uses TRBV5-6 with TRBJ2-7; D uncertain. Germline assignment: CDR1 SGHDT and CDR2 YYEEEE. This CDR3 has 15 residues. The germline V and J ends were trimmed by 3 bases and 5 bases, with 18 bases remaining between them. The CDR3 sequence: CASSSPLPGSNEQYF. The CDR3 bases are TGTGCCAGCAGCTCTCCTCTCCCGGGTTCCAACGAGCAGTACTTC.

This chain links TRBV19 with TRBJ1-4; 8 positions match TRBD1. The CDR3 loop spans 14 amino acids. With V trimmed by 1 base and J by 12 bases, 7 bases remained unmatched. The germline V gene encodes CDR1 LNHDA and CDR2 SQIVND (reference sequence). This CDR3 reads CASSIGAGGEELFF. CDR3 sequence (DNA): TGTGCCAGTAGTATAGGGGCAGGGGGCGAGGAACTGTTTTTT.

The chain uses TRBV7-3 and TRBJ2-5, with 9 bases identical to TRBD2. Germline CDR1 SGHTA, CDR2 FQGTGA. Trimming removed 1 base from V and 4 bases from J; junction bases left unmatched: 4. The CDR3 has 15 amino acids. The CDR3 coding sequence is TGTGCCAGCAGCTTAAGTAGCGGGAGTGGAGAGACCCAGTACTTC. Protein sequence: CASSLSSGSGETQYF. The variable domain in full, completed from reference TRBV7-3 and TRBJ2-5, reads GAGVSQTPSNKVTEKGKYVELRCDPISGHTALYWYRQSLGQGPEFLIYFQGTGAADDSGLPNDRFFAVRPEGSVSTLKIQRTERGDSAVYLCASSLSSGSGETQYFGPGTRLLVL.

This chain joins TRBV29-1 and TRBJ2-1; no definite D call. The V end lost 3 bases, the J end lost 12 bases, and 15 bases lay between the germline ends. CDR1 and CDR2 from the germline V gene are SQVTM and ANQGSEA. The CDR3 is 12 amino acids. CDR3 region: CSVERPAIGQFF. The CDR3 coding sequence is TGCAGCGTTGAGCGTCCTGCAATCGGGCAGTTCTTC.

The chain joins TRBV2 to TRBJ2-5; tentative D call: TRBD1 (6 bases). V lost 1 base, J lost 4 bases, and 16 bases lay in between. The length of the CDR3 is 16 residues. Germline loops: CDR1 SNHLY, CDR2 FYNNEI. The CDR3 DNA sequence: TGTGCCAGCAGTGAAGAGGGGGATTACCGGCGAGAGACCCAGTACTTC. Amino acid sequence: CASSEEGDYRRETQYF.

V is TRBV11-2 and J is TRBJ2-3; D not certain. Trimming pared 3 bases from V and 4 bases from J, leaving 5 bases between. The CDR3 sequence is 12 residues long. Germline V gene data show CDR1 as SGHAT and CDR2 as FQNNGV. The CDR3 region has the DNA TGTGCCAGCAGCTTCACGGCAGATACGCAGTATTTT. Translating it yields CASSFTADTQYF.

This chain joins TRBV19 and TRBJ2-7; 9 bases fit TRBD1. CDR1 LNHDA and CDR2 SQIVND come from the germline V gene (reference sequence). This CDR3 comprises 15 residues. V dropped 5 bases and J dropped 6; count of bases not matched to a gene: 11. CDR3 region: CASSSPGQGSGEQYF. The CDR3 DNA follows: TGTGCCAGTAGTTCCCCGGGACAGGGATCGGGCGAGCAGTACTTC.

Here the CDR3 reads CASGTGGADTQYF. CDR3 in DNA: TGCGCCAGCGGGACAGGGGGCGCAGATACGCAGTATTTT. The chain has TRBV5-1 and TRBJ2-3, with 12 bases that match TRBD1. The CDR3 is 13 residues long. From germline, CDR1 is SGHRS and CDR2 YFSETQ. Losses at the gene ends were 7 bases for V and 4 bases for J; bases not matched to a gene: 1.

This chain connects TRBV9 to TRBJ2-7; TRBD2 aligns across 9 bases. The length of the CDR3 is 15 residues. The germline gives CDR1 SGDLS, CDR2 YYNGEE. Unmatched junction bases numbered 4, after V lost 0 bases and J lost 3 bases. CDR3 DNA sequence: TGTGCCAGCAGCGTAGGCCTAGCGGGAAACTACGAGCAGTACTTC. Residues: CASSVGLAGNYEQYF.

There are a few counts of this clone. The CDR3 spells CASSLVGGRGYTF. In DNA form, the CDR3 reads TGTGCCAGCAGTTTAGTAGGGGGACGGGGCTACACCTTC. This chain connects TRBV27 to TRBJ1-2; weak D call: TRBD1 (6 bases). This CDR3 comprises 13 residues. The V gene lost 2 bases and the J gene lost 8 bases, with 12 bases spanning the gap. The germline gives CDR1 MNHEY, CDR2 SMNVEV (reference sequence).

In its sample, this clone was seen a few times. The rearrangement links TRBV5-4 to TRBJ1-1; 7 bases match TRBD1. The V and J ends lost 6 bases and 1 base, in that order; junction bases with no gene match: 6. CDR3 length: 14 residues. CDR1 SGHNT and CDR2 YYREEE come from the germline V gene (reference sequence). The CDR3 DNA reads TGTGCCAGCACTGGCGGACAGGCGAACACTGAAGCTTTCTTT. As protein: CASTGGQANTEAFF.

The CDR3 sequence: CATSRDPAEPGWSGELFF. CDR3 in DNA: TGTGCCACCAGCAGAGATCCAGCGGAGCCGGGGTGGTCCGGGGAGCTGTTTTTT. The V and J genes are TRBV15 and TRBJ2-2; the D gene is possibly TRBD2 (5 bases). Trimming removed 0 bases at V and 6 bases at J, with 20 bases between. Germline CDR1 reads LNHNV; CDR2 reads YYDKDF (reference sequence). This CDR3 contains 18 residues.

The rearrangement uses TRBV7-3 and TRBJ2-1; the match to TRBD2 covers 14 bases. The CDR3 is made up of 14 amino acids. The V and J ends lost 5 bases and 9 bases, in that order; junction bases with no gene match: 3. In germline, CDR1 is SGHTA, CDR2 FQGTGA. The CDR3 loop is CASSRTSGRSEQFF. CDR3 DNA: TGTGCCAGCAGCCGGACTAGCGGGAGGAGTGAGCAGTTCTTC.

The V gene is TRBV29-1, the J gene TRBJ2-3; perhaps TRBD2 as D (5 bases). Looked up from germline, CDR1 is SQVTM and CDR2 is ANQGSEA. Trimming took off 4 bases at V and 6 bases at J, with 14 bases between the two ends. The CDR3 has 13 amino acids. CDR3 in DNA: TGCAGCGTTGTTCGACGGGGAGCGGATACGCAGTATTTT. Amino acids: CSVVRRGADTQYF.

V gene TRBV7-8 combines with J gene TRBJ2-3; unclear D gene. The CDR3 runs to 13 residues. Germline CDR1 is SGHVS and CDR2 is FQNEAQ. Trimming stripped 5 bases from V and 1 base from J, with 7 bases between. The CDR3 sequence is CASSTPGTDTQYF. The CDR3 DNA reads as TGTGCCAGCAGCACGCCGGGCACAGATACGCAGTATTTT.

This sequence joins TRBV18 and TRBJ1-2, with TRBD1 matching over 8 bases. From germline, CDR1 is KGHSH and CDR2 LQKENI. Losses at the gene ends were 6 bases for V and 0 bases for J; bases not matched to a gene: 6. CDR3 length equals 15 residues. CDR3 loop: CASSPGQVTNYGYTF. The DNA for the CDR3 is TGTGCCAGCTCGCCGGGACAGGTTACTAACTATGGCTACACCTTC.

V and J are TRBV4-3 and TRBJ2-1, with a tentative D call TRBD2 (5 bases). The CDR3 length is 15 residues. Germline lookup yields CDR1 LGHNA and CDR2 YSLEER. The V end was cut by 1 base, the J end by 4 bases, with 11 bases between. CDR3 in amino acids: CASSQGYGLYNEQFF. The CDR3 region has the DNA TGCGCCAGCAGCCAAGGTTACGGACTTTACAATGAGCAGTTCTTC.

The V call is TRBV7-9, the J call TRBJ2-6, with a tentative D call TRBD1 (6 bases). CDR3 length: 16 amino acids. Trimming stripped 5 bases from V and 0 bases from J, with 11 bases between. The germline V gene has CDR1 SEHNR and CDR2 FQNEAQ (reference sequence). The chain's CDR3 is CASSNRQVSGANVLTF. Here the CDR3 DNA reads TGTGCCAGCAGCAACCGACAGGTCTCTGGGGCCAACGTCCTGACTTTC.

The chain has TRBV5-1 and TRBJ2-2; a weak D match, TRBD2 (5 bases). This CDR3 is built from 13 residues. The germline V gene encodes CDR1 SGHRS and CDR2 YFSETQ. The V gene lost 5 bases and the J gene lost 5 bases, with 10 bases spanning the gap. CDR3: CASRAGSTGELFF. The CDR3 nucleotides are TGCGCCAGCAGGGCTGGGAGTACCGGGGAGCTGTTTTTT.

This clone appeared a few times. The rearrangement uses TRBV7-8 and TRBJ1-2, with 10 bases aligning to TRBD1. CDR1 SGHVS and CDR2 FQNEAQ come from the germline V gene. CDR3 length: 14 residues. The V gene end was trimmed by 10 bases and the J gene end by 8 bases; junction bases not matched to a gene: 13. CDR3 nucleotides: TGTGCCACCCGCCGGGACAGGGGAGGAGGCGGCTACACCTTC. Amino acids: CATRRDRGGGGYTF.

The table lists this clone with a few counts. The V and J genes are TRBV19 and TRBJ1-5; D remains unclear. CDR1 and CDR2 (germline): LNHDA, SQIVND (reference sequence). V lost 3 bases to trimming and J lost 0 bases, with 6 bases between them. This CDR3 is built from 14 residues. CDR3 sequence: CASSIRDSNQPQHF. Written as DNA, the CDR3 is TGTGCCAGTAGTATCCGGGATAGCAATCAGCCCCAGCATTTT.